What follows are 14 T cell receptor beta chains derived from one specimen sequenced in a study of T cells after yellow fever vaccination. TCRdb independently ran MiXCR on the 5' RACE reads; one entry per CDR3 protein. This table has some 260,000 distinct CDR3 sequences, around 5.2% appearing once. The sample in question was CD4+ T cells sorted from PBMCs, obtained on the day of the yellow fever booster vaccination. All receptors derive from a man between 18 and 35 years old who received the YFV17D yellow fever vaccine.

This clonotype was observed a handful of times. This rearrangement joins TRBV10-3 to TRBJ2-7; D gene ambiguous. Germline loops: CDR1 ENHRY, CDR2 SYGVKD. V lost 10 bases and J lost 3, with 10 bases in between. The CDR3 length is 11 residues. DNA of the CDR3: TGTGCCAGCCAAAACTTCTACGAGCAGTACGTC. It encodes CASQNFYEQYV.

This clonotype has more than one count but fewer than ten. The chain uses TRBV18 and TRBJ2-6, with 7 bases identical to TRBD1. The CDR3 contains 15 residues. Unmatched junction bases numbered 3, after V lost 4 bases and J lost 3 bases. Germline CDR1 reads KGHSH; CDR2 reads LQKENI. The DNA of the CDR3 is TGTGCCAGCTCACTCGGGACAGTTGGGGCCAACGTCCTGACTTTC. The encoded protein is CASSLGTVGANVLTF.

CDR3 region: CASSQGQGIQPQHF. The CDR3 nucleotides read TGTGCCAGCAGCCAGGGACAGGGGATCCAGCCCCAGCATTTT. The J gene is TRBJ1-5, the V gene TRBV9; 10 positions match TRBD1. Germline assignment: CDR1 SGDLS and CDR2 YYNGEE. V shed 4 bases and J 7 bases; nucleotides not matched to a gene: 5. CDR3 length: 14 amino acids.

This clonotype was detected only a few times. The rearrangement joins TRBV20-1 to TRBJ2-2, with D possibly being TRBD1 (7 bases). The germline gives CDR1 DFQATT, CDR2 SNEGSKA (reference sequence). The CDR3 sequence is 13 residues long. V lost 7 bases, J lost 4 bases, and 13 bases lay in between. The CDR3 is CSVPQGGTGELFF. CDR3 nucleotide sequence: TGCAGTGTCCCCCAGGGGGGCACCGGGGAGCTGTTTTTT.

The chain has TRBV30 and TRBJ1-6; D possibly corresponds to TRBD1 (5 bases). Germline CDR1 and CDR2: GTSNPN and SVGIG (reference sequence). The V end was cut by 3 bases, the J end by 3 bases, with 12 bases between. The CDR3 covers 15 residues. The CDR3 region has the DNA TGTGCCTGGAGCCCCCGGGGCAGCTATAATTCACCCCTCCACTTT. Amino acid sequence: CAWSPRGSYNSPLHF.

Many counts were recorded for this clonotype. The germline gene is not matched at one end of the junction; a read error may be the cause. The chain uses TRBV7-7 and TRBJ2-1; no reliable D call. Germline loops: CDR1 SSHAT, CDR2 FNYEAQ (reference sequence). The CDR3 has 16 amino acids. The CDR3 is CASSLNRGSSYNEQFF. CDR3 nucleotide sequence: TGTGCTAGCAGCTTAAATCGAGGTAGCTCCTACAATGAGCAGTTCTTC.

The chain couples TRBV25-1 to TRBJ1-1, with 7 nucleotides matching TRBD1. CDR3 size: 14 residues. The V and J ends lost 2 bases and 5 bases, in that order; junction bases with no gene match: 5. Germline V gene data show CDR1 as MGHDK and CDR2 as SYGVNS. The CDR3 nucleotides are TGTGCCAGCAGTGAACAGGGGGGTCGAACTGAAGCTTTCTTT. This translates into CASSEQGGRTEAFF.

Many counts were recorded for this clonotype. This chain joins TRBV5-1 and TRBJ2-3; the D call may be TRBD1 or TRBD2 (7 bases each). Trimming took off 7 bases at V and 0 bases at J, with 12 bases between the two ends. This CDR3 is built from 14 residues. CDR1 and CDR2 (germline): SGHRS, YFSETQ. CDR3: CASVRGGSTDTQYF. The CDR3 nucleotides read TGCGCCAGCGTCAGGGGGGGGAGCACAGATACGCAGTATTTT.

This clonotype showed up just a few times. This chain links TRBV18 with TRBJ2-3, with unresolved D. The CDR3 has 16 residues. V lost 3 bases and J 1 base, leaving 14 bases between the germline ends. Germline values: CDR1 KGHSH, CDR2 LQKENI. The CDR3 sequence is CASSPESSRGTDTQYF. The CDR3 DNA reads TGTGCCAGCTCACCGGAGTCTAGTCGGGGCACAGATACGCAGTATTTT. The whole variable domain, filled in from reference TRBV18 and TRBJ2-3, reads NAGVMQNPRHLVRRRGQEARLRCSPMKGHSHVYWYRQLPEEGLKFMVYLQKENIIDESGMPKERFSAEFPKEGPSILRIQQVVRGDSAAYFCASSPESSRGTDTQYFGPGTRLTVL.

This clonotype was seen ten or more times. This chain connects TRBV11-2 to TRBJ2-1; perhaps TRBD2 as D (6 bases). V dropped 4 bases and J dropped 2 bases, with 18 bases sitting between them. The CDR3 totals 17 residues. Germline CDR1 SGHAT, CDR2 FQNNGV. CDR3 sequence (DNA): TGTGCCAGCAGCTCTGAACGGGAGCGGAGCACCTACAATGAGCAGTTCTTC. Protein: CASSSERERSTYNEQFF. The entire variable domain, with the rest obtained from reference TRBV11-2 and TRBJ2-1, is as follows: EAGVAQSPRYKIIEKRQSVAFWCNPISGHATLYWYQQILGQGPKLLIQFQNNGVVDDSQLPKDRFSAERLKGVDSTLKIQPAKLEDSAVYLCASSSERERSTYNEQFFGPGTRLTVL.

This clonotype was counted between two and nine times. The chain combines TRBV15 with TRBJ1-1, with a weak D call TRBD1 (5 bases). The CDR3 runs to 13 residues. With 7 bases removed from V and 5 bases from J, the gap between germline ends came to 14 bases. CDR1 and CDR2 from the germline V gene are LNHNV and YYDKDF (reference sequence). The CDR3 bases are TGTGCCACCACCCTGGGGGAGGGGACTGAAGCTTTCTTT. This sequence encodes CATTLGEGTEAFF. The full variable domain, completed using reference TRBV15 and TRBJ1-1, is DAMVIQNPRYQVTQFGKPVTLSCSQTLNHNVMYWYQQKSSQAPKLLFHYYDKDFNNEADTPDNFQSRRPNTSFCFLDIRSPGLGDTAMYLCATTLGEGTEAFFGQGTRLTVV.

Ten or more counts support this clonotype. The V call is TRBV5-1, the J call TRBJ2-1; TRBD1 matches 7 bases. V trimming: 0 bases; J trimming: 9 bases; junction bases outside the gene matches: 24. This CDR3 region has 20 residues. The germline gives CDR1 SGHRS, CDR2 YFSETQ. CDR3 amino acids: CASSLAVSLLGGHDRGEQFF. In DNA form, the CDR3 reads TGCGCCAGCAGCTTGGCCGTTAGCCTACTAGGGGGCCATGATAGGGGTGAGCAGTTCTTC.

This clonotype was detected many times. The chain recombines TRBV4-3 with TRBJ2-3; no clear D. The germline V gene encodes CDR1 LGHNA and CDR2 YSLEER. CDR3 length: 15 residues. V lost 4 bases to trimming and J lost 1 base, with 12 bases between them. DNA for the CDR3: TGCGCCAGCAGCCCCGGCCTACATGGCACAGATACGCAGTATTTT. Residues: CASSPGLHGTDTQYF.

The rearrangement joins TRBV5-1 to TRBJ2-3, with 10 nucleotides matching TRBD1. Trimming took 3 bases from V and 4 from J; bases not matched to a gene: 5. The CDR3 is 15 amino acids. The V gene's germline CDR1 is SGHRS and CDR2 YFSETQ. CDR3: CASSSLTGGADTQYF. CDR3 DNA sequence: TGCGCCAGCAGCTCCCTGACAGGGGGCGCAGATACGCAGTATTTT.